The 7 T cell receptor beta chains below all came from one sample that was sequenced in a study of CD8 T cells in ankylosing spondylitis. One entry per CDR3 protein, called by TCRdb with MiXCR from the 5' RACE reads. The table includes roughly 230,000 distinct CDR3 sequences, over 15% detected once. Material for sequencing was blood, either unsorted or a sorted T cell fraction (not recorded which). These TCRs come from a male donor with ankylosing spondylitis or in good health (not recorded which).

This clonotype was seen repeatedly, ten times or more. The chain combines TRBV5-6 with TRBJ2-7; 8 nucleotides agree with TRBD2. V was pared by 0 bases and J by 4 bases, with 6 bases of the junction left unmatched. Germline V gene lookup returns CDR1 SGHDT and CDR2 YYEEEE. There are 15 residues in the CDR3. CDR3 region: CASSLAVSGIYEQYF. In nucleotides, the CDR3 is TGTGCCAGCAGCTTGGCCGTTAGCGGGATTTACGAGCAGTACTTC.

Ten or more counts support this clonotype. V and J are TRBV7-2 and TRBJ2-7, with 7 nucleotides matching TRBD2. CDR1 and CDR2 from the germline V gene are SGHTA and FQGNSA. V gave up 0 bases and J gave up 4 bases; unmatched junction bases: 3. The CDR3 contains 14 residues. The CDR3 sequence: CASSLAGGRYEQYF. DNA of the CDR3: TGTGCCAGCAGCTTAGCTGGCGGGAGATACGAGCAGTACTTC.

The rearrangement uses TRBV7-8 and TRBJ2-5, with D unclear. Germline V gives CDR1 SGHVS, CDR2 FQNEAQ. V was pared by 3 bases and J by 2 bases, with 7 bases between. This CDR3 contains 13 residues. Written as DNA, the CDR3 is TGTGCCAGCAGCTTTTGGCGGCAAGAGACCCAGTACTTC. It yields the protein CASSFWRQETQYF.

This clonotype was observed at least ten times. The chain couples TRBV20-1 to TRBJ1-4; D may be TRBD1 (5 bases). The CDR3 covers 15 residues. From germline, CDR1 is DFQATT and CDR2 SNEGSKA (reference sequence). V lost 0 bases and J 7 bases, leaving 15 bases between the germline ends. The CDR3 DNA is TGCAGTGCTAGAGATGTGGCCCTCGGGGGTGAAAAACTGTTTTTT. Translating it yields CSARDVALGGEKLFF.

The chain has TRBV7-9 and TRBJ1-1, with D possibly TRBD1 on 5 matching bases. The V end lost 10 bases, the J end lost 1 base, and 13 bases lay between the germline ends. The germline V gene encodes CDR1 SEHNR and CDR2 FQNEAQ (reference sequence). The CDR3 extends over 13 amino acids. CDR3 protein: CATGAGRNTEAFF. Here the CDR3 DNA reads TGTGCCACCGGGGCAGGGAGGAACACTGAAGCTTTCTTT.

The CDR3 DNA reads TGTGCCAGCAGTTTAGCGCCTGGTGGGACTGGTAACACCGGGGAGCTGTTTTTT. Residues: CASSLAPGGTGNTGELFF. This chain links TRBV12-3 or TRBV12-4 with TRBJ2-2, with D possibly TRBD2 on 6 matching bases. Trimming removed 0 bases from V and 2 bases from J, with 16 bases in between. The CDR3 is 18 amino acids.

This clonotype was found a few times. The rearrangement joins TRBV10-2 to TRBJ2-3; 8 nucleotides line up with TRBD2. The trim removed 1 base at V and 2 bases at J, leaving 5 bases unmatched. Germline V gene data show CDR1 as WSHSY and CDR2 as SAAADI. The CDR3 is 16 amino acids. CDR3 coding DNA: TGCGCCAGCAGTGAGTGGTCGGGAGGGCACACAGATACGCAGTATTTT. Translation: CASSEWSGGHTDTQYF.